Below, one TCR beta chain is given with its context. Its antigen is as yet unknown. V was clipped by 3 bases and J by 7 bases; unmatched bases: 11. This CDR3 is 16 amino acids long. Looked up from germline, CDR1 is SGDLS and CDR2 is YYNGEE. The data were taken from a study of T cell repertoires in cytomegalovirus infection. Across the study: The public TCR beta signatures pointed to both CMV infection and matching HLA type.

Each CDR3 protein gets one entry after TCRdb re-called the reads with MiXCR. Of about 900,000 distinct CDR3 sequences in the sample, 30% to 40% were seen once. Overall study findings and caveats: HLA-C-restricted, CMV-specific TCR beta clonotypes were dominant ex vivo.

The sequence derives from a human donor in good health (CMV status not recorded). Some clones in this sample may be carry-over from other donors' samples. Sequenced material: cultured CD8+ T cells from PBMCs, taken from culture after CMV antigen stimulation. The chain is built from TRBV9 and TRBJ2-1, with TRBD1 matching 9 bases. CDR3 region: CASSDRDRDGGNEQFF. CDR3 DNA sequence: TGTGCCAGCAGCGACCGGGACAGGGATGGTGGGAATGAGCAGTTCTTC.